Below are 29 T cell receptor beta chains sequenced from a single sample in a study of early T cells in non-severe SARS-CoV-2 infection. TCRdb reprocessed the 5' RACE reads with MiXCR, giving one entry per CDR3 protein. There are about 25,000 distinct CDR3 sequences in the sample; around 4.4% occur only once, and over 9.5% lies in the top ten. The specimen sequenced was whole blood. The origin of the receptors is an adult who was a healthcare worker with PCR-confirmed SARS-CoV-2 infection or an uninfected control (not recorded which).

This clonotype showed up many times. This chain connects TRBV7-2 to TRBJ2-1; 9 bases agree with TRBD2. The J segment lost 4 bases and the V segment lost 4 bases, leaving 5 bases of the junction unmatched. The V gene's germline CDR1 is SGHTA and CDR2 FQGNSA. The CDR3 is 15 amino acids. The CDR3 sequence: CASSSLTSGYNEQFF. CDR3 DNA sequence: TGTGCCAGCAGCTCGCTGACTAGCGGATACAATGAGCAGTTCTTC.

In its sample, this clonotype was seen many times. The J gene is TRBJ2-2, the V gene TRBV6-6; D is unclear. V gave up 2 bases and J gave up 0 bases, with 7 bases separating them. The CDR3 runs 15 residues. Germline-derived CDR1 and CDR2 are MNHNY and SVGAGI (reference sequence). The CDR3 DNA follows: TGTGCCAGCAGTTACGACCCTTCGAACACCGGGGAGCTGTTTTTT. Residues: CASSYDPSNTGELFF.

This clonotype was detected many times. V is TRBV12-3 or TRBV12-4 and J is TRBJ2-5, with 8 bases identical to TRBD1. This CDR3 has 15 residues. Trimming at V came to 1 base and at J to 5 bases, leaving 6 bases not matched to a gene. The DNA for the CDR3 is TGTGCCAGCAGTTTAGTGCAGGGGGCCCAGGAGACCCAGTACTTC. Amino acid sequence: CASSLVQGAQETQYF.

The table lists this clonotype with a few counts. The chain carries TRBV18 and TRBJ2-7; D possibly uses TRBD1 or TRBD2 (7 bases each). The CDR3 sequence is 15 residues long. Looked up from germline, CDR1 is KGHSH and CDR2 is LQKENI. The germline V and J ends were trimmed by 8 bases and 0 bases, with 17 bases remaining between them. CDR3 region: CASASGGDRSYEQYV. The CDR3 coding sequence is TGTGCCAGCGCCTCAGGGGGGGACCGCTCCTACGAGCAGTACGTC.

This clonotype showed up many times. The chain has TRBV7-2 and TRBJ2-5; 14 bases map to TRBD2. Germline loops: CDR1 SGHTA, CDR2 FQGNSA. With 5 bases clipped from V and 2 bases from J, the junction kept 7 bases outside the gene matches. CDR3 length equals 17 residues. The CDR3 loop reads CASSLRLAGGRQETQYF. CDR3 nucleotides: TGTGCCAGCAGCCTGCGACTAGCGGGAGGGAGGCAAGAGACCCAGTACTTC.

The sample holds many counts of this clonotype. The V call is TRBV4-2, the J call TRBJ2-7, with 8 bases lining up with TRBD2. Germline CDR1 is LGHNA and CDR2 is YNFKEQ. V shed 4 bases and J 6 bases; nucleotides not matched to a gene: 17. This CDR3 is built from 17 residues. The CDR3 DNA sequence: TGTGCCAGCAGCCTTACCCGCCAGCGGGAGCTTTTGGTCGAGCAGTACTTC. Its translation is CASSLTRQRELLVEQYF.

This clonotype came up once. V and J are TRBV28 and TRBJ2-2; D uncertain. Germline V CDR1 and CDR2: MDHEN, SYDVKM. The CDR3 is 12 residues long. V lost 8 bases and J lost 2, with 6 bases in between. This chain's CDR3 is CASLGNTGELFF. Here the CDR3 DNA reads TGTGCCAGCCTTGGAAACACCGGGGAGCTGTTTTTT.

This clonotype was found many times. This sequence joins TRBV6-2 or TRBV6-3 and TRBJ1-1; maybe TRBD1 (6 bases). The CDR3 has 16 amino acids. The V end lost 7 bases, the J end lost 0 bases, and 18 bases lay between the germline ends. Looked up from germline, CDR1 is MNHEY and CDR2 is SVGEGT. In nucleotides, the CDR3 is TGTGCCAGCAACCAATTCGGACAGAGAATGAACACTGAAGCTTTCTTT. Translating it yields CASNQFGQRMNTEAFF.

There are many counts of this clonotype. The V gene is TRBV7-2, the J gene TRBJ1-4; TRBD1 aligns across 9 bases. CDR1 and CDR2 (germline): SGHTA, FQGNSA. The trim removed 5 bases at V and 7 bases at J, leaving 5 bases unmatched. This CDR3 has 14 residues. Written as DNA, the CDR3 is TGTGCCAGCAGCCCTGGACAGGGGCGTGAAAAACTGTTTTTT. This gives the protein CASSPGQGREKLFF.

This clonotype was seen at least ten times. The chain recombines TRBV28 with TRBJ1-1; weak D call: TRBD1 (5 bases). CDR3 length equals 14 residues. The V end lost 4 bases, the J end lost 4 bases, and 13 bases lay between the germline ends. Germline V lookup: CDR1 MDHEN, CDR2 SYDVKM. CDR3 protein: CASSSPGGGTEAFF. CDR3 sequence (DNA): TGTGCCAGCAGTTCCCCGGGGGGTGGCACTGAAGCTTTCTTT.

Ten or more counts support this clonotype. V usage is TRBV28 and J usage is TRBJ2-4; 10 bases are a match to TRBD1. V gave up 3 bases and J gave up 1 base; unmatched junction bases: 9. CDR3 length: 18 residues. Germline V CDR1 and CDR2: MDHEN, SYDVKM. The CDR3 nucleotides read TGTGCCAGCAGTTTGCCGAGACAGGGGGCAGGGGCCAAAAACATTCAGTACTTC. This sequence encodes CASSLPRQGAGAKNIQYF.

This clonotype was counted many times. The chain employs TRBV6-5 and TRBJ2-5, with D unresolved. Germline V lookup: CDR1 MNHEY, CDR2 SVGAGI. This CDR3 spans 11 amino acids. V was cut by 7 bases and J by 5 bases, with 8 bases left in between. The chain's CDR3 is CASTYPETQYF. As DNA, the CDR3 is TGTGCCAGCACCTACCCGGAGACCCAGTACTTC.

This clonotype was recorded many times. The chain carries TRBV27 and TRBJ1-5, with 10 nucleotides matching TRBD1. The CDR3 runs to 15 residues. The V gene's germline CDR1 is MNHEY and CDR2 SMNVEV (reference sequence). The J segment lost 6 bases and the V segment lost 5 bases, leaving 7 bases of the junction unmatched. This chain's CDR3 is CASSPDRGPSQPQHF. CDR3 nucleotides: TGTGCCAGCAGTCCCGACAGGGGGCCAAGTCAGCCCCAGCATTTT.

In its sample, this clonotype was seen many times. V and J are TRBV5-1 and TRBJ1-1; TRBD1 might be the D (6 bases). This CDR3 spans 14 amino acids. Germline CDR1 reads SGHRS; CDR2 reads YFSETQ. Trimming left V 5 bases short and J 2 bases short, with 13 bases between. In DNA form, the CDR3 reads TGCGCCAGCAGAACGGGACAAGCCAACACTGAAGCTTTCTTT. It encodes CASRTGQANTEAFF.

By sample share, this clonotype is medium-sized (0.01 to 0.1%). The V and J genes are TRBV4-1 and TRBJ2-7, with TRBD1 matching over 9 bases. Trimming removed 3 bases from V and 3 bases from J; junction bases left unmatched: 3. The CDR3 runs to 14 residues. CDR1 is MGHRA and CDR2 is YSYEKL in the germline V gene. CDR3 sequence (DNA): TGCGCCAGCAGCCAGGACAGGGGATTCTACGAGCAGTACTTC. Translation: CASSQDRGFYEQYF.

This clonotype was found a few times. The chain recombines TRBV5-4 with TRBJ2-3, with D unresolved. CDR1 and CDR2 from the germline V gene are SGHNT and YYREEE (reference sequence). The germline V and J ends were trimmed by 2 bases and 1 base, with 5 bases remaining between them. The CDR3 has 13 amino acids. CDR3 DNA: TGTGCCAGCAGCTTAAAGGGCACAGATACGCAGTATTTT. Its translation: CASSLKGTDTQYF.

This clonotype has at least ten counts. V is TRBV7-9 and J is TRBJ2-1; 7 nucleotides line up with TRBD2. The CDR3 loop spans 16 amino acids. CDR1 is SEHNR and CDR2 is FQNEAQ in the germline V gene (reference sequence). After removal of 4 bases from V and 4 bases from J, the junction contained 10 bases not matched to a gene. The CDR3 coding sequence is TGTGCCAGCAGCTCCGGCGGGAGTAAGGGATACAATGAGCAGTTCTTC. Residues: CASSSGGSKGYNEQFF.

There are many counts of this clonotype. The chain joins TRBV29-1 to TRBJ1-1; D is perhaps TRBD1 (6 bases). V was pared by 7 bases and J by 2 bases, with 11 bases between. This CDR3 is 12 amino acids long. Germline-derived CDR1 and CDR2 are SQVTM and ANQGSEA. The CDR3 nucleotides read TGCAGCGCCCGGACAGCCAACACTGAAGCTTTCTTT. Amino acids: CSARTANTEAFF.

This clonotype was seen repeatedly, ten times or more. V and J are TRBV7-6 and TRBJ2-3, with TRBD2 as a possible D gene (6 bases). Looked up from germline, CDR1 is SGHVS and CDR2 is FNYEAQ. CDR3 length: 17 residues. V lost 3 bases, J lost 3 bases, and 19 bases lay in between. The CDR3 sequence is CASSFGGWGFWTDTQYF. The CDR3 DNA is TGTGCCAGCAGCTTCGGAGGGTGGGGTTTCTGGACAGATACGCAGTATTTT.

This clonotype was observed at least ten times. The CDR3 protein is CASSERDRGRNQPQHF. The CDR3, as DNA: TGTGCCAGCAGTGAACGCGACAGGGGCCGCAATCAGCCCCAGCATTTT. The rearrangement joins TRBV6-1 to TRBJ1-5, with 8 bases aligning to TRBD1. This CDR3 has 16 residues. The V gene end was trimmed by 2 bases and the J gene end by 2 bases; junction bases not matched to a gene: 5. The germline V gene encodes CDR1 MNHNS and CDR2 SASEGT.

This clonotype was picked up many times. V and J are TRBV5-6 and TRBJ2-3, with D maybe TRBD1 (5 bases). CDR3 length: 13 amino acids. Germline CDR1 is SGHDT and CDR2 is YYEEEE. V was clipped by 5 bases and J by 6 bases, with 13 bases between them. CDR3 amino acids: CASSGGAQDTQYF. The CDR3 DNA is TGTGCCAGCAGTGGTGGGGCACAGGATACGCAGTATTTT.

The sample holds a few counts of this clonotype. The V gene is TRBV7-9, the J gene TRBJ2-1, with D possibly being TRBD1 or TRBD2 (5 bases each). Germline V gene data show CDR1 as SEHNR and CDR2 as FQNEAQ (reference sequence). This CDR3 is built from 12 residues. V was trimmed by 1 base and J by 9 bases, leaving 7 bases between them. CDR3: CASSLEGREQFF. The CDR3 DNA is TGTGCCAGCAGCTTAGAGGGACGTGAGCAGTTCTTC.

The V and J genes are TRBV5-6 and TRBJ1-2; 7 bases match TRBD1. This CDR3 is 14 amino acids long. The trim removed 2 bases at V and 5 bases at J, leaving 6 bases unmatched. CDR1 SGHDT and CDR2 YYEEEE come from the germline V gene. CDR3 DNA: TGTGCCAGCAGCTTTACCGGGACAGAGTATGGCTACACCTTC. Its protein product is CASSFTGTEYGYTF.

This clonotype was counted ten times or more. The chain has TRBV5-1 and TRBJ2-1; 8 positions agree with TRBD2. Germline trimming cut 4 bases from V and 0 bases from J; bases unmatched to any gene: 6. CDR1 and CDR2 (germline): SGHRS, YFSETQ. CDR3 length equals 16 residues. For the CDR3, the DNA is TGCGCCAGCAGCCCGACCACTAGCGGCTCCTACAATGAGCAGTTCTTC. It yields the protein CASSPTTSGSYNEQFF.

This clonotype has just a few counts. J is TRBJ2-1 and V is TRBV30, with a weak D call TRBD2 (5 bases). The CDR3 loop spans 12 amino acids. Germline lookup yields CDR1 GTSNPN and CDR2 SVGIG (reference sequence). With 1 base removed from V and 15 bases from J, the gap between germline ends came to 16 bases. This CDR3 is CAWSDLAGVRFF. CDR3 coding DNA: TGTGCCTGGAGTGATCTTGCGGGTGTAAGGTTCTTC.

This clonotype is labeled medium-sized. The chain recombines TRBV5-1 with TRBJ2-7; D is tentatively TRBD1 or TRBD2 (5 bases each). The V gene lost 3 bases and the J gene lost 0 bases, with 13 bases spanning the gap. This CDR3 is 15 amino acids long. Germline lookup yields CDR1 SGHRS and CDR2 YFSETQ. CDR3 protein: CASSSRDPSSYEQYF. CDR3 in DNA: TGCGCCAGCAGCTCCCGGGACCCGAGCTCCTACGAGCAGTACTTC. Full variable domain (remainder filled in from reference TRBV5-1 and TRBJ2-7): KAGVTQTPRYLIKTRGQQVTLSCSPISGHRSVSWYQQTPGQGLQFLFEYFSETQRNKGNFPGRFSGRQFSNSRSEMNVSTLELGDSALYLCASSSRDPSSYEQYFGPGTRLTVT.

The sample holds many counts of this clonotype. The chain recombines TRBV5-1 with TRBJ2-3, with D perhaps matching TRBD1 or TRBD2 (5 bases each). The germline gives CDR1 SGHRS, CDR2 YFSETQ. This CDR3 comprises 14 residues. The V end was cut by 1 base, the J end by 5 bases, with 11 bases between. In DNA, the CDR3 is TGCGCCAGCAGCTTGCAGACTGGGGGAGATACGCAGTATTTT. Protein: CASSLQTGGDTQYF. The full variable domain, in which reference TRBV5-1 and TRBJ2-3 provide the parts outside the CDR3, is KAGVTQTPRYLIKTRGQQVTLSCSPISGHRSVSWYQQTPGQGLQFLFEYFSETQRNKGNFPGRFSGRQFSNSRSEMNVSTLELGDSALYLCASSLQTGGDTQYFGPGTRLTVL.

This clonotype turned up a few times. The chain recombines TRBV18 with TRBJ1-2; 10 bases line up with TRBD1. The CDR3 length is 15 residues. Germline V gives CDR1 KGHSH, CDR2 LQKENI. The J segment lost 5 bases and the V segment lost 3 bases, leaving 6 bases of the junction unmatched. CDR3 region: CASSPETGGDYGYTF. CDR3 nucleotides: TGTGCCAGCTCACCGGAGACAGGGGGCGATTATGGCTACACCTTC.

This clonotype was found a few times. The chain combines TRBV25-1 with TRBJ2-3; D remains unclear. V lost 1 base and J 1 base, leaving 9 bases between the germline ends. From germline, CDR1 is MGHDK and CDR2 SYGVNS. The CDR3 extends over 15 amino acids. For the CDR3, the DNA is TGTGCCAGCAGTGAATCGGGCGTGGGCACAGATACGCAGTATTTT. Its translation: CASSESGVGTDTQYF. The whole variable domain, filled in from reference TRBV25-1 and TRBJ2-3, reads EADIYQTPRYLVIGTGKKITLECSQTMGHDKMYWYQQDPGMELHLIHYSYGVNSTEKGDLSSESTVSRIRTEHFPLTLESARPSHTSQYLCASSESGVGTDTQYFGPGTRLTVL.